Each of the 20 T cell receptor beta chains below was sequenced from the same sample in a study of T cells after yellow fever vaccination (dated by TCRdb to between 2018 and 2021). The treatment or condition tag for this specimen amounts to: live attenuated yellow fever vaccine strain. Libraries were built with 5' RACE. The instrument given in TCRdb is Illumina HiSeq 2500. In TCRdb, the public reads were trimmed at Q25 with fastp and aligned with MiXCR, with productive beta chains retained. A single entry per CDR3 protein holds the most common genes and DNA from its merged rows. Present in this sample are roughly 500,000 distinct CDR3 sequences, under 25% of which were seen just once. 14% of the sample lies in the top ten. The material sequenced was PBMCs, taken 15 days after the yellow fever booster vaccination. The receptors here all came from a man under 40 who received the YFV17D yellow fever vaccine.

The chain employs TRBV3-1 and TRBJ2-1; 8 bases are shared with TRBD2. The CDR3 runs 15 residues. V was pared by 4 bases and J by 8 bases, with 10 bases of the junction left unmatched. CDR1 is LGHDT, CDR2 YNNKEL, per germline (reference sequence). CDR3 sequence: CASSLSGAGKYEQFF. The CDR3 DNA sequence: TGTGCCAGCAGCCTTAGCGGGGCGGGGAAGTATGAGCAGTTCTTC.

The rearrangement uses TRBV25-1 and TRBJ1-2; a possible D gene is TRBD1 (6 bases). The V and J ends lost 4 bases and 8 bases respectively, with 11 bases between them. The V gene's germline CDR1 is MGHDK and CDR2 SYGVNS. The CDR3 runs to 12 residues. The CDR3 DNA follows: TGTGCCAGCAGTGCTACAGGGTTGGGCTACACCTTC. Amino acid sequence: CASSATGLGYTF.

The chain recombines TRBV6-1 with TRBJ2-3; D gene ambiguous. The CDR3 spans 13 residues. The germline gives CDR1 MNHNS, CDR2 SASEGT. V lost 0 bases, J lost 3 bases, and 4 bases lay in between. The CDR3 nucleotides are TGTGCCAGCAGTGAAGCAGGGACAGATACGCAGTATTTT. Translation gives CASSEAGTDTQYF.

This chain joins TRBV20-1 and TRBJ1-2, with D unresolved. V lost 5 bases to trimming and J lost 2 bases, with 9 bases between them. CDR3 size: 12 residues. Germline lookup yields CDR1 DFQATT and CDR2 SNEGSKA (reference sequence). The CDR3 DNA follows: TGCAGTGCTGAATCTACCAACTATGGCTACACCTTC. Translated, it gives CSAESTNYGYTF.

In its sample, this clonotype was seen a few times. The CDR3 coding sequence is TGTGCCAGCAGCCGACTAGGCCAGGTTGGGGAAGCTTTCTTT. Translated: CASSRLGQVGEAFF. V gene TRBV7-9 combines with J gene TRBJ1-1, with no clear D. The CDR3 runs to 14 residues. CDR1 and CDR2 from the germline V gene are SEHNR and FQNEAQ (reference sequence). Between the trimmed V and J ends, which lost 5 bases and 8 bases, there was a span of 18 bases.

This clonotype was recorded a few times. The chain has TRBV28 and TRBJ2-5, with TRBD2 identical over 10 bases. J lost 5 bases, V lost 3 bases, and 9 bases had no gene match. CDR3 length equals 16 residues. Germline assignment: CDR1 MDHEN and CDR2 SYDVKM. DNA of the CDR3: TGTGCCAGCAGTTTTAGCCTAGCGGGAGCGGTGGAGACCCAGTACTTC. Translation: CASSFSLAGAVETQYF.

The chain employs TRBV20-1 and TRBJ2-2; a possible D gene is TRBD2 (6 bases). V was pared by 8 bases and J by 12 bases, with 16 bases between. The CDR3 contains 11 residues. The germline gives CDR1 DFQATT, CDR2 SNEGSKA (reference sequence). Here the CDR3 reads CSSAQEGKLFF. The CDR3 DNA is TGCAGTTCAGCACAGGAGGGGAAGCTGTTTTTT.

This clonotype came up a few times. The rearrangement joins TRBV7-3 to TRBJ2-3; tentatively, D is TRBD1 (6 bases). V lost 3 bases, J lost 2 bases, and 12 bases lay in between. Germline CDR1 and CDR2: SGHTA and FQGTGA. The CDR3 contains 15 residues. CDR3: CASSFKRGHTDTQYF. DNA of the CDR3: TGTGCCAGCAGCTTCAAAAGGGGACACACAGATACGCAGTATTTT.

The table lists this clonotype with a few counts. The CDR3 here is CASSHGPSSGDTQYF. CDR3 DNA: TGTGCCAGCAGCCATGGACCGTCCTCGGGAGATACGCAGTATTTT. The chain joins TRBV14 to TRBJ2-3; no clear D gene. Germline values: CDR1 SGHDN, CDR2 FVKESK. The CDR3 sequence is 15 residues long. V was trimmed by 3 bases and J by 5 bases, leaving 15 bases between them.

As regards this clonotype: Germline and junction disagree at one end, which may indicate a read error. The chain links TRBV28 to TRBJ2-1, with a possible D match to TRBD1 (6 bases). The germline gives CDR1 MDHEN, CDR2 SYDVKM. The CDR3 covers 13 residues. Here the CDR3 reads CASSPSSLTGRLF. CDR3 DNA: TGTGCCAGCAGTCCGTCCAGCCTCACAGGGCGGCTCTTC.

There are a few counts of this clonotype. This rearrangement joins TRBV7-8 to TRBJ2-4; the D is unclear. The length of the CDR3 is 13 residues. Trimming left V 5 bases short and J 6 bases short, with 11 bases between. Germline V gene data show CDR1 as SGHVS and CDR2 as FQNEAQ. The CDR3 DNA is TGTGCCAGCAGCCCGCACCAGATAAACATTCAGTACTTC. The encoded protein is CASSPHQINIQYF. Looking up the rest from reference TRBV7-8 and TRBJ2-4 gives the full variable domain: GAGVSQSPRYKVAKRGQDVALRCDPISGHVSLFWYQQALGQGPEFLTYFQNEAQLDKSGLPSDRFFAERPEGSVSTLKIQRTQQEDSAVYLCASSPHQINIQYFGAGTRLSVL.

The sample holds a few counts of this clonotype. V and J are TRBV7-2 and TRBJ2-5, with TRBD1 as a possible D gene (6 bases). Germline V CDR1 and CDR2: SGHTA, FQGNSA. The ends were cut back, 6 bases at V and 2 bases at J, with 10 bases in the middle. The CDR3 runs 13 residues. DNA of the CDR3: TGTGCCAGCAGTTACAGGGTACAAGAGACCCAGTACTTC. Amino acids: CASSYRVQETQYF.

The chain combines TRBV7-2 with TRBJ2-3; a possible D gene is TRBD1 (6 bases). Germline loops: CDR1 SGHTA, CDR2 FQGNSA. The CDR3 is made up of 13 amino acids. Between the trimmed V and J ends, which lost 6 bases and 5 bases, there was a span of 12 bases. The CDR3 coding sequence is TGTGCCAGCAGGCCACAGGGCGTAGATACGCAGTATTTT. Its protein is CASRPQGVDTQYF.

The J gene is TRBJ1-5, the V gene TRBV27, with D possibly being TRBD1 (5 bases). Germline CDR1 MNHEY, CDR2 SMNVEV (reference sequence). V was trimmed by 6 bases and J by 9 bases, leaving 24 bases between them. The CDR3 is made up of 16 amino acids. The CDR3 is CASRSNTGPLSGPQHF. CDR3 bases: TGTGCCAGCAGGTCTAATACGGGACCGCTCTCGGGGCCCCAGCATTTT.

This clonotype has a handful of counts. The CDR3, as DNA: TGTGCCAGCAGCTTTGGGGGAGGGGATGAGCAGTACTTC. Protein: CASSFGGGDEQYF. J is TRBJ2-7 and V is TRBV7-2; 7 positions agree with TRBD2. Trimming removed 3 bases from V and 7 bases from J; junction bases left unmatched: 6. CDR3 length: 13 residues. Looked up from germline, CDR1 is SGHTA and CDR2 is FQGNSA.

The table lists this clonotype with a few counts. A read error may explain this, as a much larger clone is one base away. The chain carries TRBV5-1 and TRBJ2-3; 10 bases align to TRBD1. The CDR3 consists of 14 residues. V trimming: 3 bases; J trimming: 4 bases; junction bases outside the gene matches: 2. Germline V CDR1 and CDR2: SGHRS, YFSETQ. This CDR3 is CASSSTGGPDTQYF. Written as DNA, the CDR3 is TGCGCCAGCAGCTCGACAGGGGGCCCAGATACGCAGTATTTT. Variable domain in full (rest from reference TRBV5-1 and TRBJ2-3): KAGVTQTPRYLIKTRGQQVTLSCSPISGHRSVSWYQQTPGQGLQFLFEYFSETQRNKGNFPGRFSGRQFSNSRSEMNVSTLELGDSALYLCASSSTGGPDTQYFGPGTRLTVL.

This chain links TRBV11-2 with TRBJ2-1; the D gene is possibly TRBD2 (5 bases). Trimming took off 5 bases at V and 1 base at J, with 12 bases between the two ends. The CDR3 has 15 residues. In germline, CDR1 is SGHAT, CDR2 FQNNGV. The CDR3 sequence is CASSPEGRSYNEQFF. In DNA, the CDR3 is TGTGCCAGCAGCCCGGAAGGGAGATCCTACAATGAGCAGTTCTTC. Variable domain in full (rest from reference TRBV11-2 and TRBJ2-1): EAGVAQSPRYKIIEKRQSVAFWCNPISGHATLYWYQQILGQGPKLLIQFQNNGVVDDSQLPKDRFSAERLKGVDSTLKIQPAKLEDSAVYLCASSPEGRSYNEQFFGPGTRLTVL.

The chain is built from TRBV7-7 and TRBJ2-4; 7 bases fit TRBD2. Germline loops: CDR1 SSHAT, CDR2 FNYEAQ (reference sequence). Trimming removed 4 bases from V and 6 bases from J; junction bases left unmatched: 3. This CDR3 contains 13 residues. The CDR3 loop is CASSSGEGNIQYF. The CDR3 coding sequence is TGTGCCAGCAGCTCCGGGGAGGGAAACATTCAGTACTTC.

The rearrangement uses TRBV27 and TRBJ2-7; 11 nucleotides agree with TRBD2. This CDR3 has 15 residues. V lost 7 bases and J lost 13; bases outside the gene matches: 18. The V gene's germline CDR1 is MNHEY and CDR2 SMNVEV (reference sequence). The CDR3 here is CASKPLRLAGSSGYF. The CDR3 coding sequence is TGTGCCAGCAAGCCCCTAAGACTAGCGGGAAGCTCGGGATACTTC.

The chain uses TRBV3-1 and TRBJ2-1, with a possible D match to TRBD1 (5 bases). The V gene lost 3 bases and the J gene lost 6 bases, with 15 bases spanning the gap. This CDR3 is built from 15 residues. Germline V gene data show CDR1 as LGHDT and CDR2 as YNNKEL (reference sequence). CDR3 nucleotide sequence: TGTGCCAGCAGCCAGACCAGGGTCAAGACCAATGAGCAGTTCTTC. Amino acids: CASSQTRVKTNEQFF.